This is a list of T cell receptor beta chains from one sample in a study of metastatic and nonmetastatic thyroid tumors. TCRdb re-analyzed the PCR reads using MiXCR. The table has some 86,000 clones, around 12% seen once. Sample: tumor tissue. The receptors stem from a female donor with papillary thyroid cancer or a benign thyroid nodule (not recorded which). Some clones in this sample may be carry-over from other donors' samples. The CDR3 runs from the conserved cysteine through the conserved F or W. Fields, in order: V gene, D gene, J gene, clone size, CDR3 protein, CDR3 DNA. The D gene is left open where the match is weak. Some rows mark clone size as missing; the rest say once, few, many or name a class of expanded clone.

v_call: TRBV5-1; d_call: -; j_call: TRBJ2-2; clone_size: -; cdr3_aa: CASSLDGSANTGELFF; cdr3_nt: TGCGCCAGCAGCTTGGATGGGTCGGCGAACACCGGGGAGCTGTTTTTT
v_call: TRBV9; d_call: -; j_call: TRBJ1-1; clone_size: many; cdr3_aa: CASSVGVSSNTEAFF; cdr3_nt: TGTGCCAGCAGCGTAGGTGTCTCCTCGAACACTGAAGCTTTCTTT
v_call: TRBV24-1; d_call: -; j_call: TRBJ2-3; clone_size: -; cdr3_aa: CATSQRGLTDTQYF; cdr3_nt: TGTGCCACCAGCCAGAGGGGCCTCACAGATACGCAGTATTTT
v_call: TRBV20-1; d_call: -; j_call: TRBJ2-7; clone_size: -; cdr3_aa: CSASKGSTLRCTQYF; cdr3_nt: TGCAGTGCTAGTAAGGGCTCCACCTTGCGATGTACCCAGTACTTC
v_call: TRBV5-1; d_call: TRBD2; j_call: TRBJ2-3; clone_size: many; cdr3_aa: CASSFSGSGTDTQYF; cdr3_nt: TGCGCCAGCAGCTTTAGCGGGAGTGGGACAGATACGCAGTATTTT
v_call: TRBV18; d_call: TRBD1; j_call: TRBJ2-5; clone_size: few; cdr3_aa: CASSSGQVHQETQYF; cdr3_nt: TGTGCCAGCTCATCAGGACAGGTACACCAAGAGACCCAGTACTTC
v_call: TRBV18; d_call: -; j_call: TRBJ2-5; clone_size: -; cdr3_aa: CASSPPNHRIETQYF; cdr3_nt: TGTGCCAGCTCACCACCAAACCACAGGATCGAGACCCAGTACTTC
v_call: TRBV30; d_call: -; j_call: TRBJ1-2; clone_size: many; cdr3_aa: CAWTPIGGLGGYTF; cdr3_nt: TGTGCCTGGACCCCCATAGGGGGATTAGGAGGCTACACCTTC
v_call: TRBV9; d_call: -; j_call: TRBJ1-2; clone_size: -; cdr3_aa: CASSNSGAVIYGYTF; cdr3_nt: TGTGCCAGCAGCAACTCAGGGGCGGTTATCTATGGCTACACCTTT
v_call: TRBV9; d_call: TRBD1; j_call: TRBJ1-3; clone_size: many; cdr3_aa: CASSPRSGQGGNTIYF; cdr3_nt: TGTGCCAGCAGCCCCCGGTCCGGACAGGGAGGAAACACCATATATTTT
v_call: TRBV5-1; d_call: -; j_call: TRBJ2-2; clone_size: -; cdr3_aa: CASSPIVTGSDTGELFF; cdr3_nt: TGCGCCAGCAGCCCGATAGTGACAGGCTCGGACACCGGGGAGCTGTTTTTT
v_call: TRBV28; d_call: TRBD2; j_call: TRBJ2-7; clone_size: medium-sized; cdr3_aa: CASSLAGASNYEQYF; cdr3_nt: TGTGCCAGCAGTTTAGCGGGAGCCTCCAACTACGAGCAGTACTTC
v_call: TRBV20-1; d_call: -; j_call: TRBJ2-7; clone_size: many; cdr3_aa: CSARGNLRGFLHEQYF; cdr3_nt: TGCAGTGCTAGAGGAAATTTGAGGGGGTTCCTCCACGAGCAGTACTTC
v_call: TRBV13; d_call: -; j_call: TRBJ1-1; clone_size: many; cdr3_aa: CASSLGAPDYTEAFF; cdr3_nt: TGTGCCAGCAGCTTAGGGGCCCCAGATTACACTGAAGCTTTCTTT
v_call: TRBV5-4; d_call: TRBD1; j_call: TRBJ2-1; clone_size: many; cdr3_aa: CASSLGGTGAYNEQFF; cdr3_nt: TGTGCCAGCAGCTTGGGAGGGACAGGGGCCTACAATGAGCAGTTCTTC
v_call: TRBV19; d_call: -; j_call: TRBJ1-1; clone_size: -; cdr3_aa: CATLPRGRGTEAFF; cdr3_nt: TGTGCAACACTCCCCCGGGGGAGGGGGACTGAAGCTTTCTTT
v_call: TRBV5-1; d_call: -; j_call: TRBJ2-3; clone_size: many; cdr3_aa: CASSGVSHTDTQYF; cdr3_nt: TGCGCCAGCAGCGGAGTTTCACACACAGATACGCAGTATTTT
v_call: TRBV6-1; d_call: -; j_call: TRBJ1-5; clone_size: many; cdr3_aa: CASSDGISNQPQHF; cdr3_nt: TGTGCCAGCAGTGATGGGATCAGCAATCAGCCCCAGCATTTT
v_call: TRBV5-1; d_call: -; j_call: TRBJ1-1; clone_size: many; cdr3_aa: CASPRFTGLLNTEAFF; cdr3_nt: TGCGCCAGCCCTCGTTTTACAGGGTTATTGAACACTGAAGCTTTCTTT
v_call: TRBV2; d_call: TRBD2; j_call: TRBJ2-5; clone_size: many; cdr3_aa: CASSEGTGGGAETQYF; cdr3_nt: TGTGCCAGCAGTGAAGGAACCGGCGGGGGGGCCGAGACCCAGTACTTC
v_call: TRBV20-1; d_call: -; j_call: TRBJ1-4; clone_size: many; cdr3_aa: CSASGGAYEKLFF; cdr3_nt: TGCAGTGCCTCCGGCGGGGCGTATGAAAAACTGTTTTTT
v_call: TRBV28; d_call: -; j_call: TRBJ1-1; clone_size: many; cdr3_aa: CASSSGQGLTEAFF; cdr3_nt: TGTGCCAGCAGTTCGGGGCAGGGACTAACTGAAGCTTTCTTT
v_call: TRBV25-1; d_call: TRBD1; j_call: TRBJ2-1; clone_size: -; cdr3_aa: CASDEGGGQGARDEQFF; cdr3_nt: TGTGCCAGCGACGAAGGGGGTGGACAGGGGGCGCGGGATGAGCAGTTCTTC
v_call: TRBV20-1; d_call: -; j_call: TRBJ2-5; clone_size: -; cdr3_aa: CSATSADQETQYF; cdr3_nt: TGCAGTGCTACTAGTGCGGACCAAGAGACCCAGTACTTC
v_call: TRBV20-1; d_call: -; j_call: TRBJ2-7; clone_size: many; cdr3_aa: CSARGTGPYEQYF; cdr3_nt: TGCAGTGCTAGGGGTACAGGGCCCTACGAGCAGTACTTC
v_call: TRBV4-2; d_call: TRBD2; j_call: TRBJ2-5; clone_size: few; cdr3_aa: CASSQDGGGETQYF; cdr3_nt: TGTGCCAGCAGCCAAGATGGGGGGGGAGAGACCCAGTACTTC
v_call: TRBV19; d_call: -; j_call: TRBJ1-1; clone_size: many; cdr3_aa: CASSHKASFSGAFF; cdr3_nt: TGTGCCAGTAGTCACAAAGCCTCGTTTTCTGGCGCTTTCTTT
v_call: TRBV5-4; d_call: TRBD2; j_call: TRBJ2-7; clone_size: few; cdr3_aa: CASSFSGTGEQYF; cdr3_nt: TGTGCCAGCAGCTTCAGCGGGACTGGAGAGCAGTACTTC
v_call: TRBV6-4; d_call: -; j_call: TRBJ2-5; clone_size: many; cdr3_aa: CASSEGWRVQETQYF; cdr3_nt: TGTGCCAGCAGCGAAGGGTGGCGCGTCCAAGAGACCCAGTACTTC
v_call: TRBV19; d_call: -; j_call: TRBJ2-1; clone_size: -; cdr3_aa: CASSPGTYNEQFF; cdr3_nt: TGTGCCAGTAGCCCAGGTACTTACAATGAGCAGTTCTTC
v_call: TRBV7-8; d_call: -; j_call: TRBJ1-5; clone_size: many; cdr3_aa: CASSLEEARGGVHF; cdr3_nt: TGTGCCAGCAGCTTAGAGGAGGCAAGGGGGGGGGTCCATTTT
v_call: TRBV7-9; d_call: TRBD1; j_call: TRBJ2-4; clone_size: many; cdr3_aa: CASSLRDRDKNIQYF; cdr3_nt: TGTGCCAGCAGCTTACGGGACAGGGACAAAAACATTCAGTACTTC
v_call: TRBV6-1; d_call: -; j_call: TRBJ2-3; clone_size: few; cdr3_aa: CASSPAGKATQYF; cdr3_nt: TGTGCCAGCAGCCCAGCAGGGAAGGCCACGCAGTATTTT
v_call: TRBV11-2; d_call: TRBD2; j_call: TRBJ2-3; clone_size: many; cdr3_aa: CASSKGTSGDGTDTQYF; cdr3_nt: TGTGCCAGCAGCAAGGGGACTAGCGGGGATGGCACAGATACGCAGTATTTT
v_call: TRBV2; d_call: -; j_call: TRBJ1-1; clone_size: -; cdr3_aa: CASSDSRTRKRTEAFF; cdr3_nt: TGTGCCAGCAGTGATTCTCGGACACGAAAGAGGACTGAAGCTTTCTTT
v_call: TRBV12-3/TRBV12-4; d_call: -; j_call: TRBJ2-3; clone_size: many; cdr3_aa: CASSLGTRADTQYF; cdr3_nt: TGTGCCAGCAGTTTGGGGACGCGCGCAGATACGCAGTATTTT
v_call: TRBV28; d_call: TRBD1; j_call: TRBJ2-6; clone_size: many; cdr3_aa: CASSSTGQGASGANVLTF; cdr3_nt: TGTGCCAGCAGTTCTACGGGACAGGGGGCAAGTGGGGCCAACGTCCTGACTTTC
v_call: TRBV2; d_call: -; j_call: TRBJ2-1; clone_size: many; cdr3_aa: CASTSRDNEQFF; cdr3_nt: TGTGCCAGCACCTCTAGAGACAATGAGCAGTTCTTC
v_call: TRBV5-1; d_call: TRBD1; j_call: TRBJ2-3; clone_size: many; cdr3_aa: CASGTGDPSTDTQYF; cdr3_nt: TGCGCCAGCGGAACAGGGGACCCTAGCACAGATACGCAGTATTTT
v_call: TRBV20-1; d_call: TRBD2; j_call: TRBJ2-3; clone_size: many; cdr3_aa: CSAPEVGTSLDTQYF; cdr3_nt: TGCAGTGCCCCCGAGGTCGGGACTAGCTTAGATACGCAGTATTTT
v_call: TRBV2; d_call: TRBD1; j_call: TRBJ2-5; clone_size: -; cdr3_aa: CASRTGSLVETQYF; cdr3_nt: TGTGCCAGCAGGACAGGGTCTCTGGTAGAGACCCAGTACTTC
v_call: TRBV14; d_call: -; j_call: TRBJ1-2; clone_size: -; cdr3_aa: CASGQDVKGSNYGYTF; cdr3_nt: TGTGCCAGCGGCCAAGACGTAAAAGGATCGAACTATGGCTACACCTTC
v_call: TRBV20-1; d_call: -; j_call: TRBJ1-1; clone_size: -; cdr3_aa: CSAKRQLEAFF; cdr3_nt: TGCAGTGCTAAGAGGCAGCTTGAAGCTTTCTTT
v_call: TRBV5-1; d_call: -; j_call: TRBJ2-3; clone_size: many; cdr3_aa: CASSWSSTDTQYF; cdr3_nt: TGCGCCAGCAGCTGGTCGAGCACAGATACGCAGTATTTT
v_call: TRBV5-1; d_call: -; j_call: TRBJ2-2; clone_size: many; cdr3_aa: CASSFAQIGLSGELFF; cdr3_nt: TGCGCCAGCAGCTTCGCCCAGATAGGCCTTTCCGGGGAGCTGTTTTTT
v_call: TRBV6-2/TRBV6-3; d_call: -; j_call: TRBJ2-7; clone_size: -; cdr3_aa: CASIQGGVYEQYF; cdr3_nt: TGTGCCAGCATCCAAGGTGGGGTTTACGAGCAGTACTTC
v_call: TRBV25-1; d_call: TRBD1; j_call: TRBJ1-1; clone_size: many; cdr3_aa: CASSEEGQLNTEAFF; cdr3_nt: TGTGCCAGCAGTGAGGAGGGACAGTTGAACACTGAAGCTTTCTTT
v_call: TRBV6-1; d_call: TRBD1; j_call: TRBJ1-2; clone_size: many; cdr3_aa: CASSKGQSPSWGYTF; cdr3_nt: TGTGCCAGCAGTAAGGGACAGTCTCCATCATGGGGCTACACCTTC
v_call: TRBV2; d_call: -; j_call: TRBJ2-1; clone_size: many; cdr3_aa: CASGRRSHYNEQFF; cdr3_nt: TGTGCCAGCGGTAGGCGATCCCACTACAATGAGCAGTTCTTC
v_call: TRBV7-9; d_call: TRBD1; j_call: TRBJ1-2; clone_size: many; cdr3_aa: CASSVRDRVLYGYTF; cdr3_nt: TGTGCCAGCAGCGTCCGGGACAGGGTCCTCTATGGCTACACCTTC
v_call: TRBV5-4; d_call: TRBD2; j_call: TRBJ2-1; clone_size: many; cdr3_aa: CASSPRGGRAEYRVF; cdr3_nt: TGTGCCAGCAGCCCCAGGGGCGGGAGGGCTGAGTATCGAGTCTTC
v_call: TRBV2; d_call: -; j_call: TRBJ1-2; clone_size: -; cdr3_aa: CASSEARRAIYGYTF; cdr3_nt: TGTGCCAGCAGTGAAGCTCGGCGAGCGATCTATGGCTACACCTTC
v_call: TRBV2; d_call: -; j_call: TRBJ1-1; clone_size: many; cdr3_aa: CASKVTTVMNTEAFF; cdr3_nt: TGTGCCAGCAAGGTTACCACCGTTATGAACACTGAAGCTTTCTTT
v_call: TRBV9; d_call: -; j_call: TRBJ1-2; clone_size: many; cdr3_aa: CASSIPERGGNYGYTF; cdr3_nt: TGTGCCAGCAGCATACCAGAAAGGGGGGGTAACTATGGCTACACCTTC
v_call: TRBV5-1; d_call: TRBD2; j_call: TRBJ2-5; clone_size: many; cdr3_aa: CASSLVLAGEETQYF; cdr3_nt: TGCGCCAGCAGCTTGGTACTAGCGGGAGAAGAGACCCAGTACTTC